This T cell receptor beta chain originates from a study of blood T cell repertoires in COVID-19. Looking at the study overall: T cells, B-cell-depleted T cells, or PBMCs supplied cDNA or gDNA.

The length of the CDR3 is 13 residues. Germline lookup yields CDR1 LGHDT and CDR2 YNNKEL (reference sequence). Clones were sequenced by immunoSEQ multiplex PCR, and TCRdb holds only the in-frame ones, with some missing. In the table there are roughly 67,000 clones, approximately 90% of which are singletons. As concerns this clone: One end of the junction varies from germline; a read error may be responsible.

This TCR derives from a woman in her sixties or seventies with acute or convalescent COVID-19. Sequencing input: peripheral blood. This chain joins TRBV3-1 (or the pseudogene TRBV3-2) and TRBJ2-5; D gene ambiguous. CDR3 sequence: CASTQGLLETQYF. In nucleotides, the CDR3 is TGTGCCAGCACCCAAGGGCTCTTAGAGACCCAGTACTTC.